Below, 18 T cell receptor beta chains from the same sample are listed, as sequenced in a study of naive and memory T cell subsets. Two oligonucleotides, mixed equimolar, formed the beta constant-region primer covering TRBC1 and TRBC2. Four rounds of PCR amplified the ligated cDNA using nested alpha and beta constant-region primers plus SP2. Each CDR3 protein gets one entry after TCRdb re-called the UMI-ligation and nested PCR reads with MiXCR. The table has 120,000 or so distinct CDR3 sequences, 35% to 40% seen once. The sequenced sample was central memory CD4+ T cells from blood. All receptors derive from a human donor in good health.

The rearrangement links TRBV9 to TRBJ2-7; D unresolved. Trimming left V 0 bases short and J 2 bases short, with 12 bases between. CDR3 length: 15 residues. Per the germline V gene, CDR1 is SGDLS and CDR2 is YYNGEE. Written as DNA, the CDR3 is TGTGCCAGCAGCGTAGAGGTGGGGATCCCCTACGAGCAGTACTTC. Amino acid sequence: CASSVEVGIPYEQYF.

This clonotype was detected many times. The rearrangement joins TRBV2 to TRBJ1-2; 7 bases are shared with TRBD1. V was clipped by 8 bases and J by 3 bases; unmatched bases: 6. The CDR3 runs 13 residues. Germline CDR1 is SNHLY and CDR2 is FYNNEI. The CDR3 bases are TGTGCCAGCCGTCGAACAGGGGACTATGGCTACACCTTC. It translates to CASRRTGDYGYTF.

The CDR3 spells CASSPGTSSTYEQYF. For the CDR3, the DNA is TGTGCCAGCTCACCCGGGACTAGCAGTACCTACGAGCAGTACTTC. The gene calls are TRBV18 and TRBJ2-7; 9 bases align to TRBD2. The V gene end was trimmed by 3 bases and the J gene end by 2 bases; junction bases not matched to a gene: 5. CDR3 length: 15 residues. Germline V gene sequence: CDR1 KGHSH, CDR2 LQKENI.

A few counts support this clonotype. This chain uses TRBV15 with TRBJ2-1; a possible D gene is TRBD1 (5 bases). V was shortened by 7 bases and J by 5 bases, with 15 bases between the two germline ends. The CDR3 loop spans 14 amino acids. Germline CDR1 reads LNHNV; CDR2 reads YYDKDF (reference sequence). CDR3 residues: CATNGQGGNNEQFF. In DNA, the CDR3 is TGTGCCACCAACGGGCAGGGTGGGAACAATGAGCAGTTCTTC.

This clonotype was found a few times. The chain employs TRBV4-1 and TRBJ2-1; tentative D call: TRBD2 (6 bases). Germline CDR1 MGHRA, CDR2 YSYEKL. The CDR3 runs 18 residues. V was clipped by 4 bases and J by 0 bases, with 19 bases between them. For the CDR3, the DNA is TGCGCCAGCAGCCGGGTACTCCGGGACGGGAGCTCCTACAATGAGCAGTTCTTC. Protein: CASSRVLRDGSSYNEQFF.

Only a few counts were recorded for this clonotype. V usage is TRBV20-1 and J usage is TRBJ1-3; D perhaps matches TRBD1 (6 bases). The CDR3 is 16 residues long. Germline V CDR1 and CDR2: DFQATT, SNEGSKA (reference sequence). The V end lost 1 base, the J end lost 0 bases, and 13 bases lay between the germline ends. In DNA form, the CDR3 reads TGCAGTGCTAGAGGACTAGGGGACAACTCTGGAAACACCATATATTTT. Translated: CSARGLGDNSGNTIYF.

This clonotype was recorded at least ten times. One end of the junction varies from germline; a read error may be responsible. This chain joins TRBV14 and TRBJ1-1; D remains unclear. The CDR3 covers 14 residues. From germline, CDR1 is SGHDN and CDR2 FVKESK. This CDR3 reads CASSQAGMNTEAFF. CDR3 DNA sequence: TGCGCCAGCAGCCAAGCCGGAATGAACACTGAAGCTTTCTTT. The complete variable domain, with remaining parts taken from reference TRBV14 and TRBJ1-1, reads EAGVTQFPSHSVIEKGQTVTLRCDPISGHDNLYWYRRVMGKEIKFLLHFVKESKQDESGMPNNRFLAERTGGTYSTLKVQPAELEDSGVYFCASSQAGMNTEAFFGQGTRLTVV.

This clonotype appeared a few times. In nucleotides, the CDR3 is TGTGCCAGCAGCTTAAGGGTCGATGAAAAACTGTTTTTT. Encoded protein: CASSLRVDEKLFF. The chain couples TRBV7-3 to TRBJ1-4; D is undetermined. Deletions cut 1 base from V and 6 bases from J, with 6 bases between. There are 13 residues in the CDR3. The V gene's germline CDR1 is SGHTA and CDR2 FQGTGA.

The chain carries TRBV15 and TRBJ2-7; D is possibly TRBD1 or TRBD2 (6 bases each). Germline V gene data show CDR1 as LNHNV and CDR2 as YYDKDF (reference sequence). The CDR3 consists of 16 residues. Between the trimmed V and J ends, which lost 0 bases and 6 bases, there was a span of 18 bases. CDR3 bases: TGTGCCACCAGCAGAGATATCGGGGGCCGGCGAAGCGAGCAGTACTTC. It codes for CATSRDIGGRRSEQYF.

The chain has TRBV28 and TRBJ1-2; a possible D gene is TRBD1 (5 bases). With 2 bases removed from V and 8 bases from J, the gap between germline ends came to 18 bases. Germline V gene data show CDR1 as MDHEN and CDR2 as SYDVKM. The CDR3 has 15 amino acids. In nucleotides, the CDR3 is TGTGCCAGCAGTTTAGGCCAGTATGCAGGGATCGGCTACACCTTC. Translation gives CASSLGQYAGIGYTF.

V and J are TRBV6-2 or TRBV6-3 and TRBJ1-1; 11 bases map to TRBD1. The trim removed 6 bases at V and 1 base at J, leaving 7 bases unmatched. The germline V gene encodes CDR1 MNHEY and CDR2 SVGEGT. This CDR3 is built from 16 residues. DNA of the CDR3: TGTGCCAGCAGCCAGGACAGGGGGCTTTGGAACACTGAAGCTTTCTTT. Protein product: CASSQDRGLWNTEAFF.

This sequence joins TRBV5-6 and TRBJ2-1, with a weak D call TRBD1 (6 bases). From germline, CDR1 is SGHDT and CDR2 YYEEEE. This CDR3 is built from 15 residues. V was shortened by 4 bases and J by 0 bases, with 11 bases between the two germline ends. This chain's CDR3 is CASSRGTGSYNEQFF. The CDR3 DNA follows: TGTGCCAGCAGCAGGGGGACGGGCTCCTACAATGAGCAGTTCTTC.

This clonotype showed up just once. The rearrangement joins TRBV20-1 to TRBJ2-5; tentatively, D is TRBD2 (7 bases). The V end lost 1 base, the J end lost 5 bases, and 20 bases lay between the germline ends. Germline values: CDR1 DFQATT, CDR2 SNEGSKA (reference sequence). The CDR3 length is 16 residues. CDR3 residues: CSARVLLGGHGETQYF. The CDR3 DNA reads TGCAGTGCTAGAGTACTCCTCGGGGGGCATGGGGAGACCCAGTACTTC.

This clonotype turned up a few times. The chain combines TRBV5-1 with TRBJ2-3; D may be TRBD2 (5 bases). V was cut by 0 bases and J by 6 bases, with 11 bases left in between. The CDR3 extends over 14 amino acids. Germline V lookup: CDR1 SGHRS, CDR2 YFSETQ. The CDR3 DNA is TGCGCCAGCAGCTTGGCCTCGGGAATGGATACGCAGTATTTT. It translates to CASSLASGMDTQYF.

This clonotype has a handful of counts. This chain joins TRBV4-2 and TRBJ1-1, with D tentatively TRBD1 (5 bases). The V gene's germline CDR1 is LGHNA and CDR2 YNFKEQ. This CDR3 comprises 14 residues. The V end lost 1 base, the J end lost 2 bases, and 8 bases lay between the germline ends. Here the CDR3 reads CASSQGDGNTEAFF. The CDR3 DNA follows: TGTGCCAGCAGCCAAGGGGACGGCAACACTGAAGCTTTCTTT.

This sequence joins TRBV5-4 and TRBJ2-2, with 7 bases lining up with TRBD1. V shed 0 bases and J 5 bases; nucleotides not matched to a gene: 10. Germline CDR1 SGHNT, CDR2 YYREEE (reference sequence). This CDR3 is 17 amino acids long. The CDR3: CASSLGQGSRRTGELFF. In DNA, the CDR3 is TGTGCCAGCAGCTTGGGACAGGGTTCGCGCAGGACCGGGGAGCTGTTTTTT.

V and J are TRBV12-5 and TRBJ2-2, with 9 bases that match TRBD1. Losses at the gene ends were 4 bases for V and 5 bases for J; bases not matched to a gene: 11. There are 17 residues in the CDR3. Germline assignment: CDR1 LGHNT and CDR2 FRNRAP. CDR3 DNA: TGTGCTAGTGGTTCCCTCACACAGGGGGCGAGGACCGGGGAGCTGTTTTTT. It yields the protein CASGSLTQGARTGELFF.

This clonotype was picked up a small number of times. This chain joins TRBV28 and TRBJ2-7; 14 bases agree with TRBD2. From germline, CDR1 is MDHEN and CDR2 SYDVKM. The ends lost 10 bases at V and 4 bases at J; junction bases unmatched: 6. The CDR3 runs 14 residues. CDR3 protein: CATRGTSGRYEQYF. The CDR3 nucleotides read TGTGCCACCAGAGGGACTAGCGGGAGATACGAGCAGTACTTC. Combining the CDR3 with reference TRBV28 and TRBJ2-7 gives the whole variable domain DVKVTQSSRYLVKRTGEKVFLECVQDMDHENMFWYRQDPGLGLRLIYFSYDVKMKEKGDIPEGYSVSREKKERFSLILESASTNQTSMYLCATRGTSGRYEQYFGPGTRLTVT.